The rows below give T cell receptor beta chains drawn from one sample of a study of shared clonotypes between healthy human individuals. Measured with immunoSEQ multiplex PCR; TCRdb has only the in-frame clones, and not every one. Of more than 150,000 clones detected, approximately 92% appear once; the ten largest clones hold about 0.07%. Sequenced material: naive CD4+ T cells sorted from blood. The receptor set was obtained from a woman aged 30 to 39 in good health. The CDR3 runs from the conserved cysteine through the conserved F or W. D genes are given only for firm matches. Clone size, where shown, is once, few, many, or a class for clones that have expanded.

15 | TRBJ2-7 | TRBV18 | TRBD1 | . | TGTGCCAGCTCGATTAAGACAGGGGTCCTCTACGAGCAGTACTTC | CASSIKTGVLYEQYF
13 | TRBJ2-7 | TRBV28 | . | few | TGTGCCAGCAGTTTGGCCCCAACCTACGAGCAGTACTTC | CASSLAPTYEQYF
19 | TRBJ2-3 | TRBV19 | . | . | TGTGCCAGTAGTAACCCGGCGGGTTCGCAGGGGATTTGGCCAGATACGCAGTATTTT | CASSNPAGSQGIWPDTQYF
11 | TRBJ1-1 | TRBV20-1 | . | . | TGCAGTACAAGCCGGAACACTGAAGCTTTCTTT | CSTSRNTEAFF
14 | TRBJ1-2 | TRBV6-5 | TRBD1 | . | TGTGCCAGCAGCCCCGGGACAGGGAAGTATGGCTACACCTTC | CASSPGTGKYGYTF
13 | TRBJ1-2 | TRBV6-5 | TRBD1 | . | TGTGCCAGCAGTATCCGGGACAGAGGGGGCTACACCTTC | CASSIRDRGGYTF
12 | TRBJ1-2 | TRBV28 | TRBD1 | . | TGTGCCAGCAGGGGACAGTCCTATGGCTACACCTTC | CASRGQSYGYTF
18 | TRBJ2-6 | TRBV5-1 | . | . | TGCGCCAGCAGCTTGGAACAGTATGCTTACTCTGGGGCCAACGTCCTGACTTTC | CASSLEQYAYSGANVLTF
16 | TRBJ2-3 | TRBV9 | . | . | TGTGCCAGCAGCGTCCAAGGCGGGGCGGGCACAGATACGCAGTATTTT | CASSVQGGAGTDTQYF
14 | TRBJ1-5 | TRBV28 | TRBD1 | . | TGTGCCAGCACGCGACAGGGGGCGAATCAGCCCCAGCATTTT | CASTRQGANQPQHF
15 | TRBJ1-5 | TRBV7-6 | TRBD1 | . | TGTGCCAGCAGCTTAGCGGACAGGGCGAGTCAGCCCCAGCATTTT | CASSLADRASQPQHF
14 | TRBJ2-3 | TRBV6-6 | . | . | TGTGCCAGCAGTTACTCGACCCAGCCAGATACGCAGTATTTT | CASSYSTQPDTQYF
13 | TRBJ1-5 | TRBV7-2 | . | . | TGTGCCAGCAGCGGAAATAGCAATCAGCCCCAGCATTTT | CASSGNSNQPQHF